This passage covers 13 T cell receptor beta chains from one sample sequenced in a study of sequential checkpoint blockade in melanoma. Noted treatment: randomized to nivolumab then ipilimumab (arm A) or the reverse (arm B). TCRdb keeps only in-frame clones here, not all; method: immunoSEQ multiplex PCR. In the table there are fewer than 15,000 clones, roughly four fifths of which are singletons. Sample: CD8+ T cells sorted from blood (inferred from file names), taken from a patient given nivolumab and ipilimumab in sequence. These receptors all stem from a human donor with melanoma.

This sequence joins TRBV10-3 and TRBJ2-3; D uncertain. CDR3 length: 17 residues. Trimming removed 2 bases from V and 3 bases from J, with 18 bases in between. Germline V gene sequence: CDR1 ENHRY, CDR2 SYGVKD. CDR3 sequence: CAISEIGLPLQTDTQYF. The CDR3 DNA is TGTGCCATCAGTGAGATTGGGCTGCCTCTTCAGACAGATACGCAGTATTTT.

The chain recombines TRBV4-2 with TRBJ2-7, with TRBD2 as a possible D gene (5 bases). The germline gives CDR1 LGHNA, CDR2 YNFKEQ. This CDR3 spans 15 amino acids. Trimming took 0 bases from V and 0 from J, leaving 9 bases between them. The CDR3 loop is CASSQEEGASYEQYF. Here the CDR3 DNA reads TGTGCCAGCAGCCAAGAAGAGGGAGCCTCCTACGAGCAGTACTTC.

The V gene is TRBV11-2, the J gene TRBJ2-7, with 8 bases identical to TRBD1. The CDR3 length is 14 residues. CDR1 is SGHAT and CDR2 is FQNNGV in the germline V gene. The J segment lost 4 bases and the V segment lost 1 base, leaving 3 bases of the junction unmatched. The chain's CDR3 is CASSLAGGWYEQYF. DNA of the CDR3: TGTGCCAGCAGCTTAGCAGGGGGCTGGTACGAGCAGTACTTC.

The count of this clone is one. The chain joins TRBV7-6 to TRBJ2-5, with TRBD1 matching 7 bases. Per the germline V gene, CDR1 is SGHVS and CDR2 is FNYEAQ. Unmatched junction bases numbered 6, after V lost 1 base and J lost 7 bases. CDR3 length: 14 amino acids. This chain's CDR3 is CASSLGAGGVTQYF. Written as DNA, the CDR3 is TGTGCCAGCAGCTTAGGGGCAGGGGGAGTGACCCAGTACTTC.

This sequence joins TRBV7-6 and TRBJ2-2, with TRBD1 matching over 12 bases. V shed 2 bases, J shed 6 bases, and the junction held 4 bases outside the gene matches. This CDR3 is built from 16 residues. CDR1 and CDR2 (germline): SGHVS, FNYEAQ. The CDR3 region has the DNA TGTGCCAGCAGCTTAAAGGGACAGGGGGCCGCCGGGGAGCTGTTTTTT. This encodes CASSLKGQGAAGELFF.

The CDR3, as DNA: TGTGCCAGCAGCCCCAGGGGGTCGGGGTACGAGCAGTACTTC. This encodes CASSPRGSGYEQYF. This chain connects TRBV14 to TRBJ2-7; 7 positions agree with TRBD1. Germline CDR1 and CDR2: SGHDN and FVKESK. With 4 bases clipped from V and 4 bases from J, the junction kept 7 bases outside the gene matches. The CDR3 covers 14 residues.

This chain connects TRBV12-5 to TRBJ1-3, with D possibly matching TRBD1 (6 bases). CDR1 and CDR2 (germline): LGHNT, FRNRAP. Deletions cut 3 bases from V and 5 bases from J, with 17 bases between. This CDR3 has 16 residues. Here the CDR3 DNA reads TGTGCTAGTGGTTTCCACTTGGACAGATGGAGAAACACCATATATTTT. Translated: CASGFHLDRWRNTIYF.

V is TRBV7-2 and J is TRBJ1-4; TRBD1 agrees at 7 bases. Looked up from germline, CDR1 is SGHTA and CDR2 is FQGNSA. V lost 4 bases and J lost 5; bases outside the gene matches: 4. The CDR3 extends over 14 amino acids. This CDR3 is CASSSGQNNEKLFF. CDR3 DNA sequence: TGTGCCAGCAGCTCGGGACAGAACAATGAAAAACTGTTTTTT.

The chain is built from TRBV19 and TRBJ2-1; 7 nucleotides align to TRBD1. Germline CDR1 is LNHDA and CDR2 is SQIVND (reference sequence). V lost 9 bases and J lost 4; bases outside the gene matches: 9. The CDR3 extends over 14 amino acids. CDR3 sequence: CASSWDSPYNEQFF. The DNA for the CDR3 is TGTGCCAGCAGCTGGGACAGCCCGTACAATGAGCAGTTCTTC.

This clone was counted a few times. The chain joins TRBV5-5 to TRBJ2-1; 8 bases map to TRBD1. There are 14 residues in the CDR3. Germline CDR1 SGHKS, CDR2 YYEKEE (reference sequence). The J segment lost 5 bases and the V segment lost 7 bases, leaving 8 bases of the junction unmatched. CDR3 in DNA: TGTGCCAGCCCCTCGACAGGGGAGAACAATGAGCAGTTCTTC. It translates to CASPSTGENNEQFF.

The J gene is TRBJ2-7, the V gene TRBV5-1; 10 bases line up with TRBD2. Germline V gene sequence: CDR1 SGHRS, CDR2 YFSETQ. With V trimmed by 4 bases and J by 4 bases, 5 bases remained unmatched. The CDR3 length is 14 residues. CDR3 in amino acids: CASSDRTSGYEQYF. The CDR3 DNA reads as TGCGCCAGCAGCGATCGGACTAGCGGTTACGAGCAGTACTTC.

The chain combines TRBV29-1 with TRBJ2-6, with 7 bases that match TRBD1. Trimming removed 0 bases from V and 1 base from J; junction bases left unmatched: 6. The CDR3 totals 17 residues. Per germline, CDR1 SQVTM and CDR2 ANQGSEA. Here the CDR3 DNA reads TGCAGCGTTGAAGACAGGGGGTATGGTTCTGGGGCCAACGTCCTGACTTTC. Protein product: CSVEDRGYGSGANVLTF.

V is TRBV6-8 and J is TRBJ1-5, with TRBD1 matching over 8 bases. Unmatched junction bases numbered 10, after V lost 6 bases and J lost 6 bases. Germline CDR1 reads MNHGY; CDR2 reads SAAAGT. This CDR3 spans 15 amino acids. CDR3 amino acids: CASSQGQGCVQPQHF. The CDR3 nucleotides read TGTGCCAGCAGCCAAGGACAGGGATGTGTTCAGCCCCAGCATTTT.